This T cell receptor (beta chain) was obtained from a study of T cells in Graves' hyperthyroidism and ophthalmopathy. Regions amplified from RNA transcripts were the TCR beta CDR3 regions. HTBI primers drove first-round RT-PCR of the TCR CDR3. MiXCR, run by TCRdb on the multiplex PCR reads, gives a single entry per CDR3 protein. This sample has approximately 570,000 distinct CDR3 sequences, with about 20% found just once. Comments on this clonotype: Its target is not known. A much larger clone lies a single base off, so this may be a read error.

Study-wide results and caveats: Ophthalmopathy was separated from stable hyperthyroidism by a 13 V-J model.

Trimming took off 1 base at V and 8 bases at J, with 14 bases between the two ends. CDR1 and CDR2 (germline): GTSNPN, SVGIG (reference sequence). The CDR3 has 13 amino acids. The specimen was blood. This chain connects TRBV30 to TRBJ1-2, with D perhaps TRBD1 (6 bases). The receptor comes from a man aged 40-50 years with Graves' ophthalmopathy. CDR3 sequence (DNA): TGTGCCTGGAGTGGGGCAGGGGTGGAAGGCTACACCTTC. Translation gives CAWSGAGVEGYTF.